This T cell receptor (beta chain) was sequenced during a study of CD4+ T cells in melanoma. Study-wide points: CD8+ T cell, macrophage and B cell function reportedly correlated with neoantigen-specific CD4+ T cells.

This CDR3 contains 16 residues. The V end lost 4 bases, the J end lost 0 bases, and 15 bases lay between the germline ends. CDR1 is MGHRA, CDR2 YSYEKL, per germline. The method was immunoSEQ multiplex PCR; TCRdb's version includes in-frame clones alone and lacks a portion of them. This sample has about 110,000 clones, with 80% to 95% found just once. For this clone: Its antigen is still unknown.

This receptor was obtained from a human donor with melanoma. The sample taken for sequencing was peripheral blood. The chain carries TRBV4-1 and TRBJ2-5; TRBD1 is a possible D gene (6 bases). The DNA of the CDR3 is TGCGCCAGCAGCCTCTGGGACAATGGAGACCAAGAGACCCAGTACTTC. It encodes CASSLWDNGDQETQYF.